These 8 T cell receptor beta chains share one sample of origin, sequenced in a study of circulating tumor DNA in untreated peripheral T-cell lymphoma. This table comes from immunoSEQ multiplex PCR, and its TCRdb copy is limited to in-frame clones, with some not included. The data contain 6,000 to 8,000 clones, around 76% of them singletons. The sequencing input was tumor tissue. These receptor sequences come from a human donor with peripheral T-cell lymphoma.

This sequence joins TRBV28 and TRBJ1-2; 9 nucleotides line up with TRBD1. Germline V gene lookup returns CDR1 MDHEN and CDR2 SYDVKM. V lost 1 base and J lost 2; bases outside the gene matches: 8. The CDR3 is made up of 17 amino acids. DNA of the CDR3: TGTGCCAGCAGTTTATCGGGGACAGGGCCCAAGAACTATGGCTACACCTTC. This gives the protein CASSLSGTGPKNYGYTF.

The chain is built from TRBV6-8 and TRBJ2-3; 7 bases match TRBD1. V shed 8 bases and J 7 bases; nucleotides not matched to a gene: 15. This CDR3 region has 15 residues. The germline gives CDR1 MNHGY, CDR2 SAAAGT. CDR3 loop: CASPLQGEFGHTQYF. The CDR3 DNA reads TGTGCCAGCCCCCTGCAGGGGGAATTTGGCCATACGCAGTATTTT.

Worth noting for this clone: At one end the junction does not follow the germline gene, possibly because of a read error. This chain uses TRBV11-3 with TRBJ2-3, with 8 bases matching TRBD2. This CDR3 comprises 14 residues. Germline lookup yields CDR1 SGHNT and CDR2 YENEEA. CDR3 loop: CASSLTSAQVTKYF. The CDR3 bases are TGTGCCAGCAGCTTGACTAGCGCCCAGGTTACGAAGTATTTT.

The V and J genes are TRBV18 and TRBJ1-1; D remains ambiguous. The V gene's germline CDR1 is KGHSH and CDR2 LQKENI. Trimming cost V 4 bases and J 0 bases, with 3 bases left between them. This CDR3 is 12 amino acids long. CDR3 nucleotide sequence: TGTGCCAGCTCACAGGTGAACACTGAAGCTTTCTTT. Translation: CASSQVNTEAFF.

This rearrangement joins TRBV19 to TRBJ2-3, with 10 bases that match TRBD1. Trimming at V came to 7 bases and at J to 4 bases, leaving 2 bases not matched to a gene. Germline lookup yields CDR1 LNHDA and CDR2 SQIVND (reference sequence). This CDR3 has 13 amino acids. The CDR3 loop reads CASKGQGSDTQYF. CDR3 in DNA: TGTGCCAGTAAGGGACAGGGGTCAGATACGCAGTATTTT.

V and J are TRBV19 and TRBJ1-2, with 9 positions matching TRBD1. CDR1 and CDR2 from the germline V gene are LNHDA and SQIVND (reference sequence). The CDR3 contains 13 residues. Trimming at V came to 6 bases and at J to 8 bases, leaving 7 bases not matched to a gene. This CDR3 is CASRPGQGVGYTF. The CDR3 nucleotides read TGTGCCAGTAGGCCGGGACAGGGCGTCGGCTACACCTTC.

This chain connects TRBV9 to TRBJ2-3; maybe TRBD1 (5 bases). Germline loops: CDR1 SGDLS, CDR2 YYNGEE. The V gene lost 3 bases and the J gene lost 5 bases, with 10 bases spanning the gap. This CDR3 is built from 13 residues. CDR3 residues: CASSGLQEDTQYF. The CDR3 DNA follows: TGTGCCAGCAGCGGCCTACAGGAAGATACGCAGTATTTT.

The gene calls are TRBV11-3 and TRBJ2-7, with 7 bases that match TRBD2. Germline V gene sequence: CDR1 SGHNT, CDR2 YENEEA. This CDR3 is 15 amino acids long. With V trimmed by 3 bases and J by 1 base, 6 bases remained unmatched. The CDR3 reads CASSFASGASYEQYF. CDR3 DNA sequence: TGTGCCAGCAGCTTTGCCAGCGGGGCATCCTACGAGCAGTACTTC.